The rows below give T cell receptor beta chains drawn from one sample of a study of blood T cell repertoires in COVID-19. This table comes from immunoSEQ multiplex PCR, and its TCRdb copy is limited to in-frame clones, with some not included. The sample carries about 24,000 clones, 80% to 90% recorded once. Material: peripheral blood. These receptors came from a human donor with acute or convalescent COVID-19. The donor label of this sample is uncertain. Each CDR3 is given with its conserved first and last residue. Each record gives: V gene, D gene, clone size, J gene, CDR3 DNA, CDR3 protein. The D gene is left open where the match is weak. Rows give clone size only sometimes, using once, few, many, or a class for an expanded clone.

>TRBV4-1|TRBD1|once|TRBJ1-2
TGCGCCAGCAGCCAAGATATTACCAGGGGGGCCTATGGCTACACCTTC
CASSQDITRGAYGYTF
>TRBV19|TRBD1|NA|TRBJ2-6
TGTGCCAGTAGTCGGGACAGGGGAGGCTCTGGGGCCAACGTCCTGACTTTC
CASSRDRGGSGANVLTF
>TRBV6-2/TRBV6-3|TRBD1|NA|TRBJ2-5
TGTGCCAGCAGTGATGTGGGACAGGGGATTCAAGAGACCCAGTACTTC
CASSDVGQGIQETQYF
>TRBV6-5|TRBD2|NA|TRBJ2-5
TGTGCCAGCAGTTACTCATTAGCGGGGGGCAGGGAGACCCAGTACTTC
CASSYSLAGGRETQYF
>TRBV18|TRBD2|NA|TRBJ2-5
TGTGCCAGCTCACCAGGGACTAGCGACCTCTTGGCCCAGTACTTC
CASSPGTSDLLAQYF
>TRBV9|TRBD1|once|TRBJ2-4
TGTGCCAGCAGCGTGGGACAGGGACAGGCGGGAATTCAGTACTTC
CASSVGQGQAGIQYF
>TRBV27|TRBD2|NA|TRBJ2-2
TGTGCCAGCAGCTCACTGACTAGCAGCAACACCGGGGAGCTGTTTTTT
CASSSLTSSNTGELFF
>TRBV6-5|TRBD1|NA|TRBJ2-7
TGTGCCAGCGAGGCCCGGACAGGGGCCTACGAGCAGTACTTC
CASEARTGAYEQYF
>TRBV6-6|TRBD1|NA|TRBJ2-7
TGTGCCAGCAGCCCGGGCGGGACAGGGGGCAGCGAGCAGTACTTC
CASSPGGTGGSEQYF
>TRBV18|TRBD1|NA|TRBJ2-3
TGTGCCAGCTCACCAACAGGGGCGACCAGAGATACGCAGTATTTT
CASSPTGATRDTQYF
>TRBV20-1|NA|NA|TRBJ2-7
TGCAGTGCTAGAGATAGCTACGAGCAGTACTTC
CSARDSYEQYF
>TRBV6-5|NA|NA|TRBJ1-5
TGTGCCAGCAGGGGTGAGACAAGAAATCAGCCCCAGCATTTT
CASRGETRNQPQHF
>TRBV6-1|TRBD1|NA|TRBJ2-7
TGTGCCAGCAGAGAAGTACAGGGGAAATCCTACGAGCAGTACTTC
CASREVQGKSYEQYF
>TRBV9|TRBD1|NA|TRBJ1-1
TGTGCCAGCAGCGTAGCCCCGGGACAGACGAACACTGAAGCTTTCTTT
CASSVAPGQTNTEAFF
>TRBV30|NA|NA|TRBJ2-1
TGTGCCTGGAGTGTTGGGGAGTCCTCCTACAATGAGCAGTTCTTC
CAWSVGESSYNEQFF
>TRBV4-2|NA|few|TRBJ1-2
TGTGCCAGCAGCCAAGACTCCGGGACTAACTATGGCTACACCTTC
CASSQDSGTNYGYTF
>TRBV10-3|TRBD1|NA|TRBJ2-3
TGTGCCATCAGTGGGGACAGAGATAGCACAGATACGCAGTATTTT
CAISGDRDSTDTQYF
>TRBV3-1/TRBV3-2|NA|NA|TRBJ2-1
TGTGCCAGCAGCCAAGGAGGGACTCTACCTGCCGCCAATGAGCAGTTCTTC
CASSQGGTLPAANEQFF
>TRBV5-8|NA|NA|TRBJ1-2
TGTGCCAGCAGCTCAATTCAAGGGGCTGCTGGCTACACCTTC
CASSSIQGAAGYTF
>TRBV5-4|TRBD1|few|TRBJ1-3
TGTGCCAGCAGCTCCGGCCCTATGGACAGGGTTCTGGGGAACACCATATATTTT
CASSSGPMDRVLGNTIYF
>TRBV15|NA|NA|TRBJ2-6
TGTGCCACCAGCATACCTCGGGGTTCTGGGGCCAACGTCCTGACTTTC
CATSIPRGSGANVLTF
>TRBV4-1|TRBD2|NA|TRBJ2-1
TGCGCCAGCAGCCAAGATGGCGCGGGGGTGGGGGAGCAGTTCTTC
CASSQDGAGVGEQFF
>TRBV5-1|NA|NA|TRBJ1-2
TGCGCCAGCAGCTTGGAGGACGGAGGCGGCTACACCTTC
CASSLEDGGGYTF
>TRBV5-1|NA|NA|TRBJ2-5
TGCGCCAGCAGCTTGACGGCAGGGGACCAAGAGACCCAGTACTTC
CASSLTAGDQETQYF
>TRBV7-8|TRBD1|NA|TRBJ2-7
TGTGCCAGCAGCCGGGGACAGACCTACGAGCAGTACTTC
CASSRGQTYEQYF
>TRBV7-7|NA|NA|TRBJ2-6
TGTGCCAGCAGCCTCACCCTGGGCGCCAACGTCCTGACTTTC
CASSLTLGANVLTF
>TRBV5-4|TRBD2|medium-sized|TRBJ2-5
TGTGCCAGCAGCCCCGGACTAGCGGGGGCACGCGTTCAAGAGACCCAGTACTTC
CASSPGLAGARVQETQYF
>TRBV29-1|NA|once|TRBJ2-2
TGCAGCGCCGGACCGGGACTCGGGGAGCTGTTTTTT
CSAGPGLGELFF
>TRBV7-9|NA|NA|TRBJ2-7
TGTGCCAGCAGCCCTCGACAGGATCGGTACGAGCAGTACTTC
CASSPRQDRYEQYF
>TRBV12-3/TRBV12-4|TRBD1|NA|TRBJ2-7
TGTGCCAGCAGTTGGGGACAGGGCTACGAGCAGTACTTC
CASSWGQGYEQYF
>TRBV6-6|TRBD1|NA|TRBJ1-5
TGTGCCAGCAGTCCCCGGGACAGGAGATATAGCAATCAGCCCCAGCATTTT
CASSPRDRRYSNQPQHF
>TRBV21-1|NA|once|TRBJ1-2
TGTGCCAGCAGCAAAGCGAACCATCCCAGGGAAGGCTACACCTTC
CASSKANHPREGYTF
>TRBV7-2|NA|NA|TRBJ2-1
TGTGCCAGCAGCCCCCGGTTTGGCTCCTACAATGAGCAGTTCTTC
CASSPRFGSYNEQFF
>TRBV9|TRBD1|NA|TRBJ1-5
TGTGCCAGCAGCGCGGGACAGGGGGAATACAATCAGCCCCAGCATTTT
CASSAGQGEYNQPQHF
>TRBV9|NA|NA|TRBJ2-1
TGTGCCAGCAGCGTAGGAGGGAGTAACAACAATGAGCAGTTCTTC
CASSVGGSNNNEQFF
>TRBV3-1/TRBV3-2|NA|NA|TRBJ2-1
TGTGCCAGCAGCCAAGATAGGTTGCCAGGGATCCATGAGCAGTTCTTC
CASSQDRLPGIHEQFF
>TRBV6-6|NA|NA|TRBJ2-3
TGTGCCAGCAGTTACCGCCCGGATCCCGCGGGTACGCAGTATTTT
CASSYRPDPAGTQYF
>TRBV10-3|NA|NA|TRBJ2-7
TGTGCCATCGGGAGCTACGAGCAGTACTTC
CAIGSYEQYF
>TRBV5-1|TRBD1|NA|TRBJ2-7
TGCGCCAGCAGCCGAGACAGGGGACACTACGAGCAGTACTTC
CASSRDRGHYEQYF
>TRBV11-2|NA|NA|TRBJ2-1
TGTGCCAGCAGCTTAGCCGGGAGTAGCAATGAGCAGTTCTTC
CASSLAGSSNEQFF
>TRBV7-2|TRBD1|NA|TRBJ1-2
TGTGCCAGCAGCTTAGGGGGGGACAGAGCTAACTATGGCTACACCTTC
CASSLGGDRANYGYTF